The sequence of this TCR beta chain was determined in a study of preoperative IRX-2 immunotherapy in early breast cancer. The table came from immunoSEQ multiplex PCR; TCRdb's copy has only in-frame clones and leaves some out. The sample has about 28,000 clones; 70% to 85% are singletons. Described treatment: preoperative locoregional IRX-2 cytokine immunotherapy. Patients received preoperative, locoregional IRX-2 cytokine immunotherapy in a phase Ib study. The sequence derives from a human donor with breast cancer. The sample was taken from a patient treated with IRX-2 immunotherapy.

The DNA of the CDR3 is TGTGCCAGCAGTTACTACTCTGGGGCCAACGTCCTGACTTTC. Encoded protein: CASSYYSGANVLTF. This chain joins TRBV6-8 and TRBJ2-6; D remains ambiguous. V dropped 1 base and J dropped 0 bases, with 1 base sitting between them. CDR1 MNHGY and CDR2 SAAAGT come from the germline V gene. The CDR3 extends over 14 amino acids.